Shown below are 31 T cell receptor beta chains from a single sample sequenced in a study of blood T cell repertoires in COVID-19. TCRdb's table, derived via immunoSEQ multiplex PCR, lists solely in-frame clones and lacks some. The data contain 270,000 or so clones, roughly 88% of them seen just once; the ten biggest clones take up 2.3%. The sample was PBMCs or T cells enriched from blood (not recorded which). Receptors originate from a woman in her thirties or forties with acute COVID-19.

V and J are TRBV19 and TRBJ1-5; D perhaps matches TRBD1 (6 bases). The V end lost 10 bases, the J end lost 5 bases, and 15 bases lay between the germline ends. Germline CDR1 reads LNHDA; CDR2 reads SQIVND (reference sequence). This CDR3 contains 13 residues. Here the CDR3 DNA reads TGTGCCATCGCAGGGGCGAGGGATCAGCCCCAGCATTTT. Its translation: CAIAGARDQPQHF.

V gene TRBV3-1 (or the pseudogene TRBV3-2) combines with J gene TRBJ1-5; the D gene is possibly TRBD1 (5 bases). Germline V gene sequence: CDR1 LGHDT, CDR2 YNNKEL (reference sequence). V lost 4 bases to trimming and J lost 9 bases, with 16 bases between them. The CDR3 totals 14 residues. The CDR3 DNA follows: TGTGCCAGCAGCCCTACAGGCTACCAGCGGCCCCAGCATTTT. Its protein product is CASSPTGYQRPQHF.

The rearrangement uses TRBV18 and TRBJ1-2, with 8 bases lining up with TRBD1. This CDR3 region has 16 residues. Germline V CDR1 and CDR2: KGHSH, LQKENI. After removal of 4 bases from V and 8 bases from J, the junction contained 15 bases not matched to a gene. CDR3 bases: TGTGCCAGCTCACGATCTCAAGTAGGACAGGGAGAAGGCTACACCTTC. This gives the protein CASSRSQVGQGEGYTF.

The chain joins TRBV30 to TRBJ2-5; 9 bases align to TRBD2. Unmatched junction bases numbered 4, after V lost 3 bases and J lost 5 bases. This CDR3 has 13 residues. Germline CDR1 reads GTSNPN; CDR2 reads SVGIG (reference sequence). The CDR3 region has the DNA TGTGCCTGGAGCGGCGGGAGGGCCGAGACCCAGTACTTC. It encodes CAWSGGRAETQYF.

The rearrangement joins TRBV27 to TRBJ2-7; 7 positions match TRBD1. Germline CDR1 MNHEY, CDR2 SMNVEV (reference sequence). V shed 5 bases, J shed 5 bases, and the junction held 3 bases outside the gene matches. CDR3 length equals 12 residues. The DNA of the CDR3 is TGTGCCAGCAGTCTAGGGGGCCACGAGCAGTACTTC. Amino acids: CASSLGGHEQYF.

This chain links TRBV28 with TRBJ2-5; 7 positions match TRBD1. Per germline, CDR1 MDHEN and CDR2 SYDVKM. J was trimmed by 5 bases and V by 5 bases; bases with no gene match: 11. CDR3 length: 15 residues. CDR3 sequence (DNA): TGTGCCAGCAGTCCCCATGACAGGGCACGGGAGACCCAGTACTTC. Residues: CASSPHDRARETQYF.

Points on this clone: Other DNA sequences in the same sample also yield this CDR3. The chain uses TRBV11-1 and TRBJ2-2; the match to TRBD1 covers 7 bases. Germline CDR1 SGHAT, CDR2 FQDESV (reference sequence). Trimming removed 5 bases from V and 9 bases from J; junction bases left unmatched: 3. The length of the CDR3 is 12 residues. CDR3 nucleotide sequence: TGTGCCAGCAGCAGGGACAGCCGGGAGCTGTTTTTT. The encoded protein is CASSRDSRELFF.

This clone is a singleton in its sample. The rearrangement joins TRBV18 to TRBJ2-5, with D possibly being TRBD2 (6 bases). Trimming shortened V by 3 bases and J by 7 bases, and 21 bases separated the two germline ends. The CDR3 covers 16 residues. The V gene's germline CDR1 is KGHSH and CDR2 LQKENI. The CDR3 protein is CASSPGGLTAGGTQYF. CDR3 DNA sequence: TGTGCCAGCTCACCGGGGGGACTCACCGCCGGGGGGACCCAGTACTTC.

This chain links TRBV2 with TRBJ2-4, with 8 bases that match TRBD1. Germline V gene data show CDR1 as SNHLY and CDR2 as FYNNEI. V dropped 6 bases and J dropped 3; count of bases not matched to a gene: 7. This CDR3 has 15 residues. CDR3: CASSGQGHGKNIQYF. The DNA for the CDR3 is TGTGCCAGCAGCGGACAGGGACACGGCAAAAACATTCAGTACTTC.

Here the CDR3 DNA reads TGTGCCAGCTCACCAACATCACAGGCCTCTGGAAACACCATATATTTT. Translation: CASSPTSQASGNTIYF. The chain links TRBV18 to TRBJ1-3, with a weak D call TRBD1 (5 bases). CDR1 is KGHSH and CDR2 is LQKENI in the germline V gene. Trimming shortened V by 2 bases and J by 0 bases, and 11 bases separated the two germline ends. The CDR3 is made up of 16 amino acids. Filled out from reference TRBV18 and TRBJ1-3, the complete variable domain reads NAGVMQNPRHLVRRRGQEARLRCSPMKGHSHVYWYRQLPEEGLKFMVYLQKENIIDESGMPKERFSAEFPKEGPSILRIQQVVRGDSAAYFCASSPTSQASGNTIYFGEGSWLTVV.

The rearrangement joins TRBV19 to TRBJ1-2, with no clear D. V shed 1 base and J shed 8 bases, with 20 bases lying between them. CDR1 LNHDA and CDR2 SQIVND come from the germline V gene (reference sequence). CDR3 length: 16 residues. Written as DNA, the CDR3 is TGTGCCAGTAGTATAGCGGTCCACAACCAGATACAGGGCTACACCTTC. It is translated as CASSIAVHNQIQGYTF.

The chain recombines TRBV28 with TRBJ1-6, with D possibly being TRBD1 (6 bases). The germline CDR1 and CDR2 sequences are MDHEN and SYDVKM. V dropped 3 bases and J dropped 6 bases, with 15 bases sitting between them. This CDR3 has 16 amino acids. Here the CDR3 DNA reads TGTGCCAGCAGTTTTTCAGGGGCCGGCGGTAATTCACCCCTCCACTTT. Translated, it gives CASSFSGAGGNSPLHF.

The rearrangement uses TRBV28 and TRBJ1-1, with a weak D call TRBD1 (5 bases). V shed 7 bases and J shed 1 base, with 13 bases lying between them. The CDR3 consists of 14 residues. The germline V gene has CDR1 MDHEN and CDR2 SYDVKM. CDR3 protein: CASTPTVQNTEAFF. As DNA, the CDR3 is TGTGCCAGCACCCCGACAGTCCAGAACACTGAAGCTTTCTTT.

The rearrangement uses TRBV7-2 and TRBJ2-3, with 9 bases matching TRBD1. The ends lost 5 bases at V and 4 bases at J; junction bases unmatched: 4. The V gene's germline CDR1 is SGHTA and CDR2 FQGNSA. The CDR3 runs 14 residues. This chain's CDR3 is CASSTTGGADTQYF. The CDR3 nucleotides read TGTGCCAGCAGCACAACAGGGGGCGCAGATACGCAGTATTTT.

The rearrangement uses TRBV7-9 and TRBJ2-1, with 7 positions matching TRBD1. Germline V gene sequence: CDR1 SEHNR, CDR2 FQNEAQ (reference sequence). The CDR3 extends over 15 amino acids. The ends lost 5 bases at V and 3 bases at J; junction bases unmatched: 7. In nucleotides, the CDR3 is TGTGCCAGCAGCCCAACAGGGGTTCTCTACAATGAGCAGTTCTTC. It yields the protein CASSPTGVLYNEQFF.

The genes are TRBV7-9 and TRBJ2-7, with 7 bases aligning to TRBD1. Germline lookup yields CDR1 SEHNR and CDR2 FQNEAQ (reference sequence). This CDR3 has 15 residues. V lost 5 bases and J lost 4; bases outside the gene matches: 11. The CDR3 DNA reads TGTGCCAGCAGCCCCAGGCCAGGCAGGGGGTACGAGCAGTACTTC. Translating it yields CASSPRPGRGYEQYF.

The rearrangement joins TRBV6-5 to TRBJ1-5, with D uncertain. The ends were cut back, 9 bases at V and 10 bases at J, with 16 bases in the middle. The CDR3 has 12 residues. Germline CDR1 is MNHEY and CDR2 is SVGAGI. The DNA of the CDR3 is TGTGCCAGTGACCCAAACTATGGCCCCCAGCATTTT. Residues: CASDPNYGPQHF.

This clone was recorded a few times. The chain carries TRBV2 and TRBJ1-2; possibly TRBD1 for D (5 bases). The germline V and J ends were trimmed by 7 bases and 5 bases, with 14 bases remaining between them. Germline assignment: CDR1 SNHLY and CDR2 FYNNEI. This CDR3 has 13 residues. The CDR3 region has the DNA TGTGCCAGCAACGTCGGGGGAGGGTATGGCTACACCTTC. This codes for CASNVGGGYGYTF.

The chain employs TRBV11-2 and TRBJ1-4; TRBD1 agrees at 9 bases. CDR1 and CDR2 from the germline V gene are SGHAT and FQNNGV. V dropped 1 base and J dropped 9; count of bases not matched to a gene: 3. The CDR3 is 14 residues long. The chain's CDR3 is CASSLAGQGQKLFF. In DNA form, the CDR3 reads TGTGCCAGCAGCTTAGCGGGACAGGGCCAAAAACTGTTTTTT.

The V and J genes are TRBV7-9 and TRBJ2-5; 9 bases line up with TRBD1. CDR3 length: 15 amino acids. The ends lost 5 bases at V and 5 bases at J; junction bases unmatched: 9. Per the germline V gene, CDR1 is SEHNR and CDR2 is FQNEAQ (reference sequence). The CDR3 region has the DNA TGTGCCAGCAGCCGTGGGGGACAGGGAGGGGAGACCCAGTACTTC. Encoded protein: CASSRGGQGGETQYF.

This clone has a single count. This sequence joins TRBV29-1 and TRBJ2-3; D gene ambiguous. V gave up 7 bases and J gave up 3 bases, with 11 bases separating them. This CDR3 region has 12 residues. CDR1 is SQVTM and CDR2 is ANQGSEA in the germline V gene. DNA for the CDR3: TGCAGCGACCAGACTGTAACAGATACGCAGTATTTT. Translating it yields CSDQTVTDTQYF.

The chain carries TRBV7-2 and TRBJ2-2; TRBD2 is a possible D gene (5 bases). CDR1 and CDR2 from the germline V gene are SGHTA and FQGNSA. This CDR3 comprises 17 residues. Trimming took 4 bases from V and 2 from J, leaving 17 bases between them. This CDR3 reads CASSSPGWRRNTGELFF. The CDR3 DNA sequence: TGTGCCAGCAGCTCCCCAGGCTGGAGGCGAAACACCGGGGAGCTGTTTTTT.

V is TRBV3-1 (or the pseudogene TRBV3-2) and J is TRBJ2-3; 7 positions match TRBD2. This CDR3 spans 19 amino acids. V was clipped by 0 bases and J by 3 bases; unmatched bases: 15. CDR1 and CDR2 (germline): LGHDT, YNNKEL (reference sequence). The CDR3 is CASSQDPQTGGRATDTQYF. The CDR3 DNA is TGTGCCAGCAGCCAAGATCCCCAGACCGGAGGGAGGGCTACAGATACGCAGTATTTT.

V usage is TRBV28 and J usage is TRBJ2-2; no definite D call. V was clipped by 3 bases and J by 4 bases, with 12 bases between them. The CDR3 is 15 amino acids. CDR1 and CDR2 from the germline V gene are MDHEN and SYDVKM. Here the CDR3 reads CASSLSISGTGELFF. CDR3 nucleotides: TGTGCCAGCAGTTTGTCCATATCGGGCACCGGGGAGCTGTTTTTT. The full variable domain, its missing parts supplied by reference TRBV28 and TRBJ2-2, is DVKVTQSSRYLVKRTGEKVFLECVQDMDHENMFWYRQDPGLGLRLIYFSYDVKMKEKGDIPEGYSVSREKKERFSLILESASTNQTSMYLCASSLSISGTGELFFGEGSRLTVL.

The chain has TRBV27 and TRBJ1-5, with D perhaps TRBD1 (6 bases). CDR1 and CDR2 from the germline V gene are MNHEY and SMNVEV (reference sequence). The V and J ends lost 4 bases and 2 bases respectively, with 18 bases between them. The CDR3 runs 17 residues. CDR3 amino acids: CASSSKPPTGGNQPQHF. Here the CDR3 DNA reads TGTGCCAGCAGTTCGAAACCCCCGACAGGTGGCAATCAGCCCCAGCATTTT.

V gene TRBV7-8 combines with J gene TRBJ2-2; D may be TRBD2 (6 bases). V gave up 4 bases and J gave up 5 bases, with 17 bases separating them. The germline CDR1 and CDR2 sequences are SGHVS and FQNEAQ. The CDR3 is 16 residues long. Here the CDR3 reads CASSSRAGPWTGELFF. The CDR3 DNA reads TGTGCCAGCAGCTCTCGGGCGGGGCCGTGGACCGGGGAGCTGTTTTTT. Filled out from reference TRBV7-8 and TRBJ2-2, the complete variable domain reads GAGVSQSPRYKVAKRGQDVALRCDPISGHVSLFWYQQALGQGPEFLTYFQNEAQLDKSGLPSDRFFAERPEGSVSTLKIQRTQQEDSAVYLCASSSRAGPWTGELFFGEGSRLTVL.

The chain recombines TRBV6-5 with TRBJ1-1, with TRBD1 matching over 7 bases. V lost 5 bases to trimming and J lost 4 bases; unmatched junction nucleotides: 7. There are 14 residues in the CDR3. Germline V gene lookup returns CDR1 MNHEY and CDR2 SVGAGI. Here the CDR3 DNA reads TGTGCCAGCAGTAACTACAGGGGAGGCACTGAAGCTTTCTTT. It specifies CASSNYRGGTEAFF.

This clone appeared once. V and J are TRBV7-2 and TRBJ2-5, with TRBD2 matching over 14 bases. The germline V gene has CDR1 SGHTA and CDR2 FQGNSA. Trimming at V came to 5 bases and at J to 5 bases, leaving 16 bases not matched to a gene. The CDR3 loop spans 19 amino acids. The CDR3 sequence is CASSTQLLRLAGGGETQYF. CDR3 bases: TGTGCCAGCAGCACCCAATTATTACGACTAGCGGGAGGGGGGGAGACCCAGTACTTC.

The chain's CDR3 is CASSELGLVDSPLHF. For the CDR3, the DNA is TGTGCCAGCAGTGAATTGGGTCTAGTGGATTCACCCCTCCACTTT. The V gene is TRBV25-1, the J gene TRBJ1-6; no firm D call. V dropped 1 base and J dropped 8 bases, with 12 bases sitting between them. Germline V gives CDR1 MGHDK, CDR2 SYGVNS. The CDR3 contains 15 residues.

The rearrangement links TRBV19 to TRBJ1-2; no firm D call. The CDR3 has 15 residues. The V gene's germline CDR1 is LNHDA and CDR2 SQIVND (reference sequence). V lost 3 bases and J lost 1, with 12 bases in between. The CDR3 here is CASSIRNRNNYGYTF. The CDR3, as DNA: TGTGCCAGTAGTATCAGGAACAGAAATAACTATGGCTACACCTTC.

Note on this clone: This specimen includes other DNA sequences encoding the same CDR3. This chain connects TRBV6-5 to TRBJ2-7; possibly TRBD1 for D (5 bases). With 3 bases removed from V and 1 base from J, the gap between germline ends came to 7 bases. Germline lookup yields CDR1 MNHEY and CDR2 SVGAGI. CDR3 length: 13 amino acids. The CDR3 bases are TGTGCCAGCAGTTATTCAGGGTCCTACGAGCAGTACTTC. Protein sequence: CASSYSGSYEQYF.